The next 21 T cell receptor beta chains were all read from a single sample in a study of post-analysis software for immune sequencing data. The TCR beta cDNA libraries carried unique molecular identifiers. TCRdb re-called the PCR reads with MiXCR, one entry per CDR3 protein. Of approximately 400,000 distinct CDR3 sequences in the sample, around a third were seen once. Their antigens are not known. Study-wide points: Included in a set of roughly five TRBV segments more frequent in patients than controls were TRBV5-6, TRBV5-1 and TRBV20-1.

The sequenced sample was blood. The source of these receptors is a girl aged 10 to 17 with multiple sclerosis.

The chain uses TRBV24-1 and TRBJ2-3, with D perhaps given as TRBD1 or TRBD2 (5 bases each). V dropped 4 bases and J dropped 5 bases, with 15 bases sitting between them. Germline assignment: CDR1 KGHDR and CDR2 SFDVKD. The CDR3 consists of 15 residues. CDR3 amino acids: CATSDPATEGDTQYF. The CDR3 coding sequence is TGTGCCACCAGTGACCCTGCGACAGAGGGAGATACGCAGTATTTT.

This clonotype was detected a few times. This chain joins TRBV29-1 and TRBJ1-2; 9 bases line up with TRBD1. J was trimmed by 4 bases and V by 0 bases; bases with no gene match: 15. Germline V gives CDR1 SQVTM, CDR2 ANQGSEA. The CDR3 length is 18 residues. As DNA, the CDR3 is TGCAGCGTTGAAGATCCCCTTAGAGAGACAGGGGGGGTCTATGGCTACACCTTC. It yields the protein CSVEDPLRETGGVYGYTF. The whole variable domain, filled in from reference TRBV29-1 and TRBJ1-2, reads SAVISQKPSRDICQRGTSLTIQCQVDSQVTMMFWYRQQPGQSLTLIATANQGSEATYESGFVIDKFPISRPNLTFSTLTVSNMSPEDSSIYLCSVEDPLRETGGVYGYTFGSGTRLTVV.

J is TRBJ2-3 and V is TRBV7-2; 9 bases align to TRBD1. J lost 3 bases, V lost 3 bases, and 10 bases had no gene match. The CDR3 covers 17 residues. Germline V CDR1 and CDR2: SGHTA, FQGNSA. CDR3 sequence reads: CASSFPTGGIGTDTQYF. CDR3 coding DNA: TGTGCCAGCAGCTTCCCAACAGGGGGCATTGGGACAGATACGCAGTATTTT.

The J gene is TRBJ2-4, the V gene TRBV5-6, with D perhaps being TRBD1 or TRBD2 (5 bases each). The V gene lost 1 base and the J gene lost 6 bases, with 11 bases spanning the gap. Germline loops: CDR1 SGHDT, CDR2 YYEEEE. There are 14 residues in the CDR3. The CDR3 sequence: CASSLRDPANIQYF. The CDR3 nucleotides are TGTGCCAGCAGCTTGCGGGACCCCGCAAACATTCAGTACTTC.

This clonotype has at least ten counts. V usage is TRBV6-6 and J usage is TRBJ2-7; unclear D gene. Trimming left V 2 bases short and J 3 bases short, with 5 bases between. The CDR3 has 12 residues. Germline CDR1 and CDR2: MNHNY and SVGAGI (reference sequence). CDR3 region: CASSYTSYEQYF. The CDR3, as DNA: TGTGCCAGCAGTTACACCAGCTACGAGCAGTACTTC.

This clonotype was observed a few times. In DNA, the CDR3 is TGTGCCAGCAGCCAAGTGGGGACGAGATCTACCGAGCAGTACTTC. It encodes CASSQVGTRSTEQYF. The V gene is TRBV4-2, the J gene TRBJ2-7; D possibly matches TRBD1 or TRBD2 (5 bases each). Germline V gene lookup returns CDR1 LGHNA and CDR2 YNFKEQ. The CDR3 has 15 residues. Between the trimmed V and J ends, which lost 1 base and 6 bases, there was a span of 16 bases.

The CDR3 protein is CASSLPPGLNYGYTF. CDR3 in DNA: TGTGCCAGCAGCCTCCCTCCAGGGCTCAACTATGGCTACACCTTC. The rearrangement uses TRBV7-9 and TRBJ1-2; possibly TRBD1 for D (5 bases). Germline CDR1 and CDR2: SEHNR and FQNEAQ (reference sequence). V lost 5 bases to trimming and J lost 2 bases, with 15 bases between them. This CDR3 spans 15 amino acids. Complete variable domain (other parts from reference TRBV7-9 and TRBJ1-2): DTGVSQNPRHKITKRGQNVTFRCDPISEHNRLYWYRQTLGQGPEFLTYFQNEAQLEKSRLLSDRFSAERPKGSFSTLEIQRTEQGDSAMYLCASSLPPGLNYGYTFGSGTRLTVV.

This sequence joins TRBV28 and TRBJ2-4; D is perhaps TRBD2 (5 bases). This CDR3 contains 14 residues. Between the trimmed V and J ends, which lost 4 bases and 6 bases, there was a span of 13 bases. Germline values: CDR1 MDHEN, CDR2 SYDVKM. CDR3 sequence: CASSSGPEGNIQYF. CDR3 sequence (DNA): TGTGCCAGCAGTTCCGGGCCAGAGGGAAACATTCAGTACTTC.

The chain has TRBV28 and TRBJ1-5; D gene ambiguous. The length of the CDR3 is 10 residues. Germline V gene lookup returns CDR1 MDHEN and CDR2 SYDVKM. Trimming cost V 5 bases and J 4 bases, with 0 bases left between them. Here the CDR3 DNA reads TGTGCCAGCAGTAATCAGCCCCAGCATTTT. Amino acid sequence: CASSNQPQHF.

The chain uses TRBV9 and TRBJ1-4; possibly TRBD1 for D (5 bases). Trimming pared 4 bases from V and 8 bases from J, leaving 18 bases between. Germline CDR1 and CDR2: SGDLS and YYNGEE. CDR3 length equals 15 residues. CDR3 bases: TGTGCCAGCAGCCCAATGGGGGGGGTGAGCGAAAAACTGTTTTTT. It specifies CASSPMGGVSEKLFF.

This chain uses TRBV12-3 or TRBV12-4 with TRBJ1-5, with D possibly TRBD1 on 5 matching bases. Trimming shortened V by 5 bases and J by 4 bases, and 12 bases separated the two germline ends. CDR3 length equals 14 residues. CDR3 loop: CASSRGRRNQPQHF. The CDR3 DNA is TGTGCCAGCAGTCGGGGACGGCGGAATCAGCCCCAGCATTTT.

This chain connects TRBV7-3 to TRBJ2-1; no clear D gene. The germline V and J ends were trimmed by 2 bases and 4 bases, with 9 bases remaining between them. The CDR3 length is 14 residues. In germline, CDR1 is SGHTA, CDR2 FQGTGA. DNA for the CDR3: TGTGCCAGCAGCTTATCCGCCGTGTACAATGAGCAGTTCTTC. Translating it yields CASSLSAVYNEQFF.

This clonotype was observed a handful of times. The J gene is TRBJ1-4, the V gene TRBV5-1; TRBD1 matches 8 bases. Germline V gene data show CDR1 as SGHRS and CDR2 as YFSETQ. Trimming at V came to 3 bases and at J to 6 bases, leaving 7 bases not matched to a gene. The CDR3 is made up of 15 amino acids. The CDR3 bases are TGCGCCAGCAGCTGGCGACAGGGGCGGGATGAAAAACTGTTTTTT. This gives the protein CASSWRQGRDEKLFF.

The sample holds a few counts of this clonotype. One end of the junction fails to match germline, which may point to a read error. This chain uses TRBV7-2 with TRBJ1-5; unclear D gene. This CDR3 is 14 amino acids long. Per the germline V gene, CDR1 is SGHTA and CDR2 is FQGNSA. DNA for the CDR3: TGCGCCAGCAGCTTGGGTACTAGCAATCAGCCCCAGCATTTT. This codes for CASSLGTSNQPQHF.

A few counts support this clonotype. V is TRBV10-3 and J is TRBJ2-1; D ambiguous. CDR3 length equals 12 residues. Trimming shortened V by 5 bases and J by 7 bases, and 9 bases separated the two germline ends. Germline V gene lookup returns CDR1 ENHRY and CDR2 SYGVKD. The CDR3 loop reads CAISLSGNEQFF. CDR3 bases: TGTGCCATCAGTCTTTCTGGGAATGAGCAGTTCTTC.

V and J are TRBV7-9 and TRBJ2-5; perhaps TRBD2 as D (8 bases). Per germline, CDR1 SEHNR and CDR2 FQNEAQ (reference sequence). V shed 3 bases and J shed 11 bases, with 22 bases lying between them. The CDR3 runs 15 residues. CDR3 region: CASSLGREGAGEQYF. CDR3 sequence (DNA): TGTGCCAGCAGCTTGGGACGGGAGGGGGCTGGAGAGCAGTACTTC.

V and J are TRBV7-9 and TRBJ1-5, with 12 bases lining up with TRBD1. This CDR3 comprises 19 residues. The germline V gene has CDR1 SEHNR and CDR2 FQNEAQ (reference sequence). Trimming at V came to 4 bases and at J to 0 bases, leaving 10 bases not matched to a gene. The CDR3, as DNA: TGTGCCAGCAGCTCCAGCCAGGGACAGGGGGCCCTTAGCAATCAGCCCCAGCATTTT. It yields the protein CASSSSQGQGALSNQPQHF. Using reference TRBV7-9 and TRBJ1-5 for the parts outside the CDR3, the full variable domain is DTGVSQNPRHKITKRGQNVTFRCDPISEHNRLYWYRQTLGQGPEFLTYFQNEAQLEKSRLLSDRFSAERPKGSFSTLEIQRTEQGDSAMYLCASSSSQGQGALSNQPQHFGDGTRLSIL.

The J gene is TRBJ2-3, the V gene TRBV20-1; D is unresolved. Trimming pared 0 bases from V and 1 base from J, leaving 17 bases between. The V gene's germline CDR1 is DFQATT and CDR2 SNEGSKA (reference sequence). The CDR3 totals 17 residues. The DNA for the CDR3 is TGCAGTGCTAGAGATATCCTCGAGTTGCGAGGCACAGATACGCAGTATTTT. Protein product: CSARDILELRGTDTQYF.

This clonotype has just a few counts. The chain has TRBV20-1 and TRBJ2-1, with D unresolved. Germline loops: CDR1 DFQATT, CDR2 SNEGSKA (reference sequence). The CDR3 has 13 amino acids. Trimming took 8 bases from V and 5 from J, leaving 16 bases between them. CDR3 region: CSTWESLDNEQFF. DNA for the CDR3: TGCAGTACCTGGGAATCCTTAGACAATGAGCAGTTCTTC.

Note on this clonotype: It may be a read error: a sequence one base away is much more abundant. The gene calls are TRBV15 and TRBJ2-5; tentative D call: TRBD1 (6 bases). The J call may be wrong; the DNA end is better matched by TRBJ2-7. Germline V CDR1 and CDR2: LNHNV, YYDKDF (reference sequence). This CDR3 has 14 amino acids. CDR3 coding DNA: TGTGCCGCCAGCAGAGCCAGGGGTGCCTACGAGCAGTACTTC. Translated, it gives CAASRARGAYEQYF.

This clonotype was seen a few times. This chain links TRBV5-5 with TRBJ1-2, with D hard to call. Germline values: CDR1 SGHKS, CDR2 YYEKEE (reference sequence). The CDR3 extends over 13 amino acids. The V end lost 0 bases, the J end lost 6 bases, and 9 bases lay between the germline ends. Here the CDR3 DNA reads TGTGCCAGCAGCTTGGGGAGGTTGGATGGCTACACCTTC. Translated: CASSLGRLDGYTF.